Only a few counts were recorded for the clone carrying this T cell receptor beta chain. This sample is drawn from a study of blood T cell repertoires in COVID-19. Study at large: Collection of acute and convalescent COVID-19 samples took place in the United States, Italy and Spain. T cells, B-cell-depleted T cells, or PBMCs supplied cDNA or gDNA.

The CDR3 contains 15 residues. Germline CDR1 LNHDA, CDR2 SQIVND (reference sequence). Trimming cost V 4 bases and J 5 bases, with 12 bases left between them. Under the authors' procedure: From reference gene primer amplification, estimates of nucleated cell counts were derived. Clones were read by immunoSEQ multiplex PCR, and TCRdb kept only the in-frame ones, dropping some. The DNA gave D and trimming, while V, J and clone size come from that table. The sample holds approximately 76,000 clones; approximately 87% are singletons and the top ten take about 15%. Sequencing was done on a sample of peripheral blood. The V and J genes are TRBV19 and TRBJ1-6; a weak D match, TRBD1 (5 bases). The TCR originated in a man older than 75 in a cohort sampled during active COVID-19. CDR3 in amino acids: CASSTTTVNNSPLHF. CDR3 coding DNA: TGTGCCAGTAGTACTACGACAGTGAATAATTCACCCCTCCACTTT.